These 30 T cell receptor beta chains were sequenced from one sample in a study of blood T cell repertoires in COVID-19. Clones were sequenced by immunoSEQ multiplex PCR, and TCRdb holds only the in-frame ones, with some missing. Of about 150,000 clones in the sample, 75% to 80% were seen once. Input material: peripheral blood. The receptors shown here come from a man older than 75 with acute or convalescent COVID-19.

CDR3 sequence (DNA): TGTGCCAGTAGTACCCTTAGCGGGGGGGCGGAAGAGACCCAGTACTTC. Its protein product is CASSTLSGGAEETQYF. V and J are TRBV19 and TRBJ2-5, with 11 bases aligning to TRBD2. The CDR3 runs to 16 residues. V was pared by 4 bases and J by 3 bases, with 7 bases of the junction left unmatched. CDR1 is LNHDA and CDR2 is SQIVND in the germline V gene (reference sequence).

The chain uses TRBV20-1 and TRBJ2-5; TRBD1 aligns across 7 bases. V gave up 6 bases and J gave up 7 bases; unmatched junction bases: 11. From germline, CDR1 is DFQATT and CDR2 SNEGSKA (reference sequence). The CDR3 is made up of 13 amino acids. The CDR3 DNA sequence: TGCAGTGCCAGTCGACAGGGTTCGGCGACCCAGTACTTC. Its protein is CSASRQGSATQYF.

This clone was recorded only once. The V and J genes are TRBV29-1 and TRBJ1-1; 10 bases line up with TRBD1. The V segment lost 6 bases and the J segment 6 bases; nucleotides outside the gene matches: 7. Germline loops: CDR1 SQVTM, CDR2 ANQGSEA. The CDR3 spans 13 residues. The CDR3 DNA follows: TGCAGCGTAGCGTGGGGACAGGGGTCTGAAGCTTTCTTT. As protein: CSVAWGQGSEAFF.

The rearrangement links TRBV10-1 to TRBJ1-5; D remains ambiguous. Germline-derived CDR1 and CDR2 are WNHNN and SYGVQD (reference sequence). The germline V and J ends were trimmed by 4 bases and 0 bases, with 10 bases remaining between them. The length of the CDR3 is 15 residues. CDR3 residues: CASSGRAGSNQPQHF. CDR3 coding DNA: TGCGCCAGCAGTGGGCGGGCGGGTAGCAATCAGCCCCAGCATTTT.

This chain links TRBV6-5 with TRBJ2-1; D might be TRBD2 (6 bases). Germline V gene lookup returns CDR1 MNHEY and CDR2 SVGAGI. Trimming cost V 0 bases and J 1 base, with 10 bases left between them. The CDR3 extends over 16 amino acids. CDR3 sequence reads: CASSYSAGTSYNEQFF. The CDR3 DNA reads as TGTGCCAGCAGTTACTCTGCGGGGACGTCCTACAATGAGCAGTTCTTC.

This clone was seen just once. The chain is built from TRBV3-1 (or the pseudogene TRBV3-2) and TRBJ1-4; the match to TRBD1 covers 9 bases. Trimming removed 3 bases from V and 6 bases from J; junction bases left unmatched: 2. Germline V gene data show CDR1 as LGHDT and CDR2 as YNNKEL (reference sequence). CDR3 size: 14 residues. The CDR3 is CASSHRQGDEKLFF. The CDR3 DNA sequence: TGTGCCAGCAGCCATCGACAGGGGGATGAAAAACTGTTTTTT.

The CDR3 DNA reads as TGTGCCAGCAGCCCGACAGGGGGCACCGGGGAGCTGTTTTTT. Protein sequence: CASSPTGGTGELFF. The rearrangement joins TRBV11-3 to TRBJ2-2, with TRBD1 matching over 9 bases. V lost 5 bases and J lost 4; bases outside the gene matches: 2. The CDR3 has 14 residues. Germline V gene data show CDR1 as SGHNT and CDR2 as YENEEA.

The J gene is TRBJ2-7, the V gene TRBV30, with 7 bases fitting TRBD1. Germline-derived CDR1 and CDR2 are GTSNPN and SVGIG (reference sequence). J was trimmed by 4 bases and V by 3 bases; bases with no gene match: 12. The CDR3 loop spans 15 amino acids. The CDR3 sequence: CAWSGPIQGEYEQYF. The CDR3, as DNA: TGTGCCTGGAGCGGACCAATCCAGGGGGAGTACGAGCAGTACTTC.

The chain links TRBV6-6 to TRBJ2-7; D possibly corresponds to TRBD1 (6 bases). This CDR3 has 18 residues. Germline V gene sequence: CDR1 MNHNY, CDR2 SVGAGI (reference sequence). The germline V and J ends were trimmed by 5 bases and 3 bases, with 26 bases remaining between them. This chain's CDR3 is CASSLKVGALDRIYEQYF. The CDR3 nucleotides are TGTGCCAGCAGTCTAAAAGTGGGGGCCCTAGATAGGATCTACGAGCAGTACTTC.

The chain has TRBV7-9 and TRBJ1-1, with 8 bases lining up with TRBD1. The CDR3 covers 13 residues. The germline gives CDR1 SEHNR, CDR2 FQNEAQ (reference sequence). J was trimmed by 9 bases and V by 1 base; bases with no gene match: 4. The CDR3 nucleotides are TGTGCCAGCAGCTTAGAGCGACAGGGGAAAGCTTTCTTT. Its protein product is CASSLERQGKAFF.

The chain combines TRBV6-1 with TRBJ1-5; no definite D call. This CDR3 has 13 amino acids. Trimming left V 3 bases short and J 10 bases short, with 13 bases between. Per the germline V gene, CDR1 is MNHNS and CDR2 is SASEGT. The CDR3 sequence is CASSDVGGSPQHF. CDR3 sequence (DNA): TGTGCCAGCAGTGATGTCGGCGGATCACCCCAGCATTTT.

V and J are TRBV5-4 and TRBJ1-2; possibly TRBD1 for D (5 bases). V dropped 1 base and J dropped 3 bases, with 13 bases sitting between them. The length of the CDR3 is 15 residues. CDR1 is SGHNT, CDR2 YYREEE, per germline (reference sequence). The CDR3 coding sequence is TGTGCCAGCAGCTTGCGATCTGGGGCCGACTATGGCTACACCTTC. It is translated as CASSLRSGADYGYTF.

This clone was seen just once. V is TRBV11-2 and J is TRBJ1-6; D is unresolved. The CDR3 is 16 amino acids. CDR1 is SGHAT, CDR2 FQNNGV, per germline. Trimming stripped 3 bases from V and 7 bases from J, with 16 bases between. CDR3 amino acids: CASSFSGSGPNSPLHF. The CDR3 DNA is TGTGCCAGCAGCTTCTCCGGCAGCGGACCGAATTCACCCCTCCACTTT.

This chain connects TRBV6-5 to TRBJ2-2; 13 positions agree with TRBD2. Unmatched junction bases numbered 3, after V lost 5 bases and J lost 6 bases. This CDR3 is 15 amino acids long. Germline V gene data show CDR1 as MNHEY and CDR2 as SVGAGI. CDR3 coding DNA: TGTGCCAGCAGTACTAGCGGGGGGGCCCCCGGGGAGCTGTTTTTT. This encodes CASSTSGGAPGELFF.

The chain is built from TRBV5-1 and TRBJ1-4; a weak D match, TRBD1 (6 bases). Germline CDR1 SGHRS, CDR2 YFSETQ. Trimming removed 4 bases at V and 0 bases at J, with 10 bases between. CDR3 length: 15 amino acids. CDR3 amino acids: CASSVGATTNEKLFF. CDR3 nucleotides: TGCGCCAGCAGCGTGGGGGCCACAACTAATGAAAAACTGTTTTTT. Full variable domain (remainder filled in from reference TRBV5-1 and TRBJ1-4): KAGVTQTPRYLIKTRGQQVTLSCSPISGHRSVSWYQQTPGQGLQFLFEYFSETQRNKGNFPGRFSGRQFSNSRSEMNVSTLELGDSALYLCASSVGATTNEKLFFGSGTQLSVL.

This sequence joins TRBV21-1 and TRBJ1-2; the table gives TRBD1 as D, unverified against the DNA. TRBV21-1 is reported as a pseudogene. The CDR3 runs to 12 residues. CDR3 protein: CARDIYNYGYTF. The CDR3 DNA is TGTGCCAGAGACATCTATAACTATGGCTACACCTTC.

The J gene is TRBJ2-7, the V gene TRBV27; 14 nucleotides match TRBD2. The CDR3 extends over 16 amino acids. V was pared by 3 bases and J by 3 bases, with 4 bases of the junction left unmatched. Germline V CDR1 and CDR2: MNHEY, SMNVEV (reference sequence). The CDR3 DNA follows: TGTGCCAGCAGTTTTTCCGGGACTAGCGGGGGCTACGAGCAGTACGTC. It specifies CASSFSGTSGGYEQYV.

V usage is TRBV11-3 and J usage is TRBJ2-5, with TRBD2 matching over 7 bases. V lost 3 bases and J lost 1; bases outside the gene matches: 8. The length of the CDR3 is 16 residues. CDR1 SGHNT and CDR2 YENEEA come from the germline V gene. CDR3 in DNA: TGTGCCAGCAGCTTGACATGGGAGGGCAGCCAAGAGACCCAGTACTTC. Translated, it gives CASSLTWEGSQETQYF.

On this clone: The CDR3 ends on some other residue instead of the conserved phenylalanine or tryptophan, so this is likely a read error. Because the CDR3's place on the DNA is in doubt, the DNA is left out and the CDR3 is given as listed by TCRdb. The J gene is TRBJ1-2, the V gene TRBV3-1 (or the pseudogene TRBV3-2). CDR1 and CDR2 (germline): LGHDT, YNNKEL (reference sequence). The CDR3 region is 12 residues in length, termini included. The chain's CDR3 is CASSQDQRSFLL.

The CDR3 DNA reads as TGTGCCAGCAGGAGGACAGGGGCTGGGTCCCCCCAGCATTTT. It encodes CASRRTGAGSPQHF. This chain uses TRBV5-5 with TRBJ1-5; 9 nucleotides line up with TRBD1. Germline V gene sequence: CDR1 SGHKS, CDR2 YYEKEE (reference sequence). The CDR3 runs 14 residues. The V gene end was trimmed by 5 bases and the J gene end by 10 bases; junction bases not matched to a gene: 10.

J is TRBJ1-2 and V is TRBV5-6; the D is unclear. Trimming pared 1 base from V and 1 base from J, leaving 5 bases between. Looked up from germline, CDR1 is SGHDT and CDR2 is YYEEEE. This CDR3 is built from 13 residues. The CDR3 DNA sequence: TGTGCCAGCAGCTTGCCGGTTAACTATGGCTACACCTTC. Protein: CASSLPVNYGYTF.

The rearrangement links TRBV10-1 to TRBJ2-1, with TRBD2 identical over 8 bases. Germline assignment: CDR1 WNHNN and CDR2 SYGVQD (reference sequence). The ends lost 3 bases at V and 8 bases at J; junction bases unmatched: 12. This CDR3 region has 16 residues. The CDR3 region is CASSDPASGGVDEQFF. In DNA form, the CDR3 reads TGCGCCAGCAGTGACCCCGCGAGCGGGGGTGTGGATGAGCAGTTCTTC.

This chain links TRBV19 with TRBJ1-6, with 7 positions matching TRBD1. Unmatched junction bases numbered 5, after V lost 3 bases and J lost 9 bases. CDR3 length: 14 residues. From germline, CDR1 is LNHDA and CDR2 SQIVND (reference sequence). The CDR3 region has the DNA TGTGCCAGTAGTATCGAGGGGGCTGTTTCACCCCTCCACTTT. This translates into CASSIEGAVSPLHF. The variable domain in full, completed from reference TRBV19 and TRBJ1-6, reads DGGITQSPKYLFRKEGQNVTLSCEQNLNHDAMYWYRQDPGQGLRLIYYSQIVNDFQKGDIAEGYSVSREKKESFPLTVTSAQKNPTAFYLCASSIEGAVSPLHFGNGTRLTVT.

This clone was seen only once. The chain employs TRBV7-3 and TRBJ2-7, with 11 bases that match TRBD2. CDR1 SGHTA and CDR2 FQGTGA come from the germline V gene. The CDR3 consists of 15 residues. V dropped 5 bases and J dropped 0; count of bases not matched to a gene: 3. DNA for the CDR3: TGTGCCAGCAGCCGACTAGCGGGAAACTCCTACGAGCAGTACTTC. This sequence encodes CASSRLAGNSYEQYF.

The chain recombines TRBV5-1 with TRBJ2-2, with TRBD2 matching over 10 bases. CDR1 and CDR2 from the germline V gene are SGHRS and YFSETQ. The V and J ends lost 1 base and 0 bases, in that order; junction bases with no gene match: 0. The CDR3 sequence is 16 residues long. CDR3 nucleotides: TGCGCCAGCAGCTTGACTAGCGGGGCGAACACCGGGGAGCTGTTTTTT. It encodes CASSLTSGANTGELFF.

The V call is TRBV11-3, the J call TRBJ1-1, with 7 bases aligning to TRBD1. The CDR3 is 14 residues long. V dropped 2 bases and J dropped 6; count of bases not matched to a gene: 6. Germline CDR1 SGHNT, CDR2 YENEEA. For the CDR3, the DNA is TGTGCCAGCAGCTTAAAAAGGGGGCTCGCTGAAGCTTTCTTT. Translation gives CASSLKRGLAEAFF.

The chain couples TRBV29-1 to TRBJ2-6; TRBD1 matches at 7 bases. The CDR3 sequence is 17 residues long. The germline V gene encodes CDR1 SQVTM and CDR2 ANQGSEA. With V trimmed by 6 bases and J by 0 bases, 11 bases remained unmatched. The CDR3 spells CSVAPGQINSGANVLTF. CDR3 bases: TGCAGCGTGGCACCGGGACAGATAAACTCTGGGGCCAACGTCCTGACTTTC.

This chain connects TRBV7-6 to TRBJ2-1, with 11 bases fitting TRBD2. The germline V gene has CDR1 SGHVS and CDR2 FNYEAQ. After removal of 1 base from V and 3 bases from J, the junction contained 8 bases not matched to a gene. This CDR3 has 18 amino acids. The CDR3: CASSLERASGGYYNEQFF. The CDR3 DNA follows: TGTGCCAGCAGCTTAGAGAGGGCTAGCGGGGGGTACTACAATGAGCAGTTCTTC.

The CDR3 region has the DNA TGTGCCAGCAGTTACATGGCCGGGCAGCCCCAGCATTTT. Translation gives CASSYMAGQPQHF. The gene calls are TRBV6-5 and TRBJ1-5; no reliable D call. The CDR3 is 13 amino acids. The germline V gene encodes CDR1 MNHEY and CDR2 SVGAGI. V was shortened by 2 bases and J by 7 bases, with 9 bases between the two germline ends.

The chain recombines TRBV3-1 (or the pseudogene TRBV3-2) with TRBJ2-1, with D possibly being TRBD2 (5 bases). Germline V gene data show CDR1 as LGHDT and CDR2 as YNNKEL (reference sequence). The CDR3 sequence is 14 residues long. V lost 1 base, J lost 2 bases, and 6 bases lay in between. The CDR3, as DNA: TGTGCCAGCAGCCAAGGCGGGCCCTACAATGAGCAGTTCTTC. Translated: CASSQGGPYNEQFF.